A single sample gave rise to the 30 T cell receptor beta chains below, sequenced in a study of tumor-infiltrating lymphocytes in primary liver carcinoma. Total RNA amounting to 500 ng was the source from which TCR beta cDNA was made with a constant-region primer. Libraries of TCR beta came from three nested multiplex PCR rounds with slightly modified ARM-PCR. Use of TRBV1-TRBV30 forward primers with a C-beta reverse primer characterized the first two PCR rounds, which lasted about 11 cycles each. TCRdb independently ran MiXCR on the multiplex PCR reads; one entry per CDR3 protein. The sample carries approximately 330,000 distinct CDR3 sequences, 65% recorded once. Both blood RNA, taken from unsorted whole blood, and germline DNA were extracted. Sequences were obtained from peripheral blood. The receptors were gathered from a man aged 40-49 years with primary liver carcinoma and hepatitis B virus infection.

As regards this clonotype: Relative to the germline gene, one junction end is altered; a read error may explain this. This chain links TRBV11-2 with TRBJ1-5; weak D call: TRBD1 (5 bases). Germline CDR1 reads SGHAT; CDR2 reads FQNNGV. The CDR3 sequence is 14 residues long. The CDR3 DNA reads TGTGCTAGCAACCCCTCGGGGGGAAAACAGCCCCAGCATTTT. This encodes CASNPSGGKQPQHF.

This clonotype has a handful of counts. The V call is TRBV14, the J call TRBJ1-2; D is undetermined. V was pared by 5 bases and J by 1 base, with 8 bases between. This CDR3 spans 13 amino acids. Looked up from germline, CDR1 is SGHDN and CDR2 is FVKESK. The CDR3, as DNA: TGTGCCAGCAGCTGGACCATTAACTATGGCTACACCTTC. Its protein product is CASSWTINYGYTF.

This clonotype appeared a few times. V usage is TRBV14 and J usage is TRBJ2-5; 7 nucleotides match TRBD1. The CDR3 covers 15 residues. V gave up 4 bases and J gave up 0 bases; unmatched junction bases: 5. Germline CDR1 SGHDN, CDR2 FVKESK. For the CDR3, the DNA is TGTGCCAGCAGCCCGGGGACAGATTACCAAGAGACCCAGTACTTC. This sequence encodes CASSPGTDYQETQYF.

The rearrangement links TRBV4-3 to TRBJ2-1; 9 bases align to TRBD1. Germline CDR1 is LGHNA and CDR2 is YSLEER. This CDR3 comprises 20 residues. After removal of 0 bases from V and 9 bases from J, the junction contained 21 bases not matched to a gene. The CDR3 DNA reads TGCGCCAGCAGCCAAGATCACCTTCCGGGACAGGGTGTGGGGTGGAGTGAGCAGTTCTTC. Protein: CASSQDHLPGQGVGWSEQFF.

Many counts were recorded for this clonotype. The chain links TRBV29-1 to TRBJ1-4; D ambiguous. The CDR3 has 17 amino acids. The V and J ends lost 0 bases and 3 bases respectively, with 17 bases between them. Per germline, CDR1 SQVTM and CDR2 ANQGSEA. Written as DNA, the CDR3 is TGCAGCGTTGAAGAAGGCCTGCATATAGGAGCTAATGAAAAACTGTTTTTT. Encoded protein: CSVEEGLHIGANEKLFF. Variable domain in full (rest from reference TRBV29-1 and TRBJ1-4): SAVISQKPSRDICQRGTSLTIQCQVDSQVTMMFWYRQQPGQSLTLIATANQGSEATYESGFVIDKFPISRPNLTFSTLTVSNMSPEDSSIYLCSVEEGLHIGANEKLFFGSGTQLSVL.

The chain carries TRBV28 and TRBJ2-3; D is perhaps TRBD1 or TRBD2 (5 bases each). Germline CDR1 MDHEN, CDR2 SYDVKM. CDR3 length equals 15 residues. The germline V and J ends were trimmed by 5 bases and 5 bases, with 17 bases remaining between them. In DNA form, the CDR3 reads TGTGCCAGCAGTCCCTGGGGGTGCCGACGAGATACGCAGTATTTT. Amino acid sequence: CASSPWGCRRDTQYF. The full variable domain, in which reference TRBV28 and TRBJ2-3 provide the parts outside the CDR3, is DVKVTQSSRYLVKRTGEKVFLECVQDMDHENMFWYRQDPGLGLRLIYFSYDVKMKEKGDIPEGYSVSREKKERFSLILESASTNQTSMYLCASSPWGCRRDTQYFGPGTRLTVL.

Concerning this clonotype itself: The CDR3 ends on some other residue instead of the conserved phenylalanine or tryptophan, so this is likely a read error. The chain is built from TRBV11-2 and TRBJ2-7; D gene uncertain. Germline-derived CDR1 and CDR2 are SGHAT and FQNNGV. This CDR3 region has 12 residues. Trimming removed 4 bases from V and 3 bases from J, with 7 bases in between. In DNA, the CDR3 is TGTGCCAGCAGCTCTCCGCACTACGAGCAGTACTCA. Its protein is CASSSPHYEQYS.

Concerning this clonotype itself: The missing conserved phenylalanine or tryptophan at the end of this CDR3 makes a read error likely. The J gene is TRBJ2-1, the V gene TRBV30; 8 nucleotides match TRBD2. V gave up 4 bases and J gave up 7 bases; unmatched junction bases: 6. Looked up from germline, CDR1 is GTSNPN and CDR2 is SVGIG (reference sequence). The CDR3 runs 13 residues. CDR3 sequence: CAWMLAGGNEQFL. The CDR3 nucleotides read TGTGCCTGGATGCTAGCGGGTGGTAATGAGCAGTTCTTA.

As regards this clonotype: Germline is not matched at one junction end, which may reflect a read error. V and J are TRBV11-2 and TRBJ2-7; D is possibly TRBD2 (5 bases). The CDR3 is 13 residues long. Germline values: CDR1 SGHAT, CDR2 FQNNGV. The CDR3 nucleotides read TGTGCCAGCAGCTTAGAAACTTCTCGGGATCAGCATTTC. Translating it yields CASSLETSRDQHF. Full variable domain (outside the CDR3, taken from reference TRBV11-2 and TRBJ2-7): EAGVAQSPRYKIIEKRQSVAFWCNPISGHATLYWYQQILGQGPKLLIQFQNNGVVDDSQLPKDRFSAERLKGVDSTLKIQPAKLEDSAVYLCASSLETSRDQHFGPGTRLTVT.

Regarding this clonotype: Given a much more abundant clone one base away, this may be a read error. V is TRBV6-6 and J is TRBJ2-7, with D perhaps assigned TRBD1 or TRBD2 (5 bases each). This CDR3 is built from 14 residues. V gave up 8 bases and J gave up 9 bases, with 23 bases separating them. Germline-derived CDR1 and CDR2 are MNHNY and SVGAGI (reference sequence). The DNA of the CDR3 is TGTGCCAGCGATACAGGTTTCGGGGCGAACGGGCAGTACTTC. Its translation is CASDTGFGANGQYF.

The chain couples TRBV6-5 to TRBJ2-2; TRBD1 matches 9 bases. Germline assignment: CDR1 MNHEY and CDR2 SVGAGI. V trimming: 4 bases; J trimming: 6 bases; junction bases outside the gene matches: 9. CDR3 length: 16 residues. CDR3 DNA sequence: TGTGCCAGCAGTTTCAGGACAGGGGATAGCGCCGGGGAGCTGTTTTTT. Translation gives CASSFRTGDSAGELFF.

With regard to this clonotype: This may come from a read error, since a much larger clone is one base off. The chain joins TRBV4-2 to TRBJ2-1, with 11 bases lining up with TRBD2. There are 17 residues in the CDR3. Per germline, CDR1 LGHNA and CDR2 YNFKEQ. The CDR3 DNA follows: TGTGCCAGCAGCCAAGATCAGACTAGCGGGGCGTACAATGAGCAGCTCTTC. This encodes CASSQDQTSGAYNEQLF.

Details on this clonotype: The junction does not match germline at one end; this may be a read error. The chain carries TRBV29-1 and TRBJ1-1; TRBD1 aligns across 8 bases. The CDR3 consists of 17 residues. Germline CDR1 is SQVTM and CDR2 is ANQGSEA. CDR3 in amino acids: CGVEQTGGYIGDTEAFF. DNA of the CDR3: TGCGGCGTTGAACAAACAGGGGGTTATATCGGAGACACTGAAGCTTTCTTT.

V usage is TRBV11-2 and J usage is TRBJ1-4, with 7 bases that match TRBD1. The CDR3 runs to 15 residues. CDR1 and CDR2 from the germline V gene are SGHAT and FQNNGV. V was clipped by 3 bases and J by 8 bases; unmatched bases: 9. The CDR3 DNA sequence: TGTGCCAGCAGCTTTACTGGACAGGCCTGGGAAAAACTGTTTTTT. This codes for CASSFTGQAWEKLFF.

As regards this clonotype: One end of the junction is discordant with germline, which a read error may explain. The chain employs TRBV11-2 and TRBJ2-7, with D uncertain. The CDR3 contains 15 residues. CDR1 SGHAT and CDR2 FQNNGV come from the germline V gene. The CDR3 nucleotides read TGTGCCAGCGGCTCGGACCGGCGGTTTTGGTACGAACAGTACTTC. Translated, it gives CASGSDRRFWYEQYF.

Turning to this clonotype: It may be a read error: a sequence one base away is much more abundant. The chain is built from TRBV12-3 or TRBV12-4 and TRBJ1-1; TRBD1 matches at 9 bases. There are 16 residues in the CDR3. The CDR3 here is CASSFGTGGWDTEALF. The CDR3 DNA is TGTGCCAGCAGTTTCGGAACAGGGGGCTGGGACACTGAAGCTCTCTTT.

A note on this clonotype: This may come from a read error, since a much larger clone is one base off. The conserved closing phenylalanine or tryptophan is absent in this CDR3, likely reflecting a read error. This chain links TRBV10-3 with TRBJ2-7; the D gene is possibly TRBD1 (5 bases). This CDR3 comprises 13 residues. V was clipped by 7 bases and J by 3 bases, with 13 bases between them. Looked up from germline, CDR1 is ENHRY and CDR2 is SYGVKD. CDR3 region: CAIKAQQGYEQYY. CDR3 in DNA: TGTGCCATCAAGGCCCAGCAGGGCTACGAGCAGTACTAC.

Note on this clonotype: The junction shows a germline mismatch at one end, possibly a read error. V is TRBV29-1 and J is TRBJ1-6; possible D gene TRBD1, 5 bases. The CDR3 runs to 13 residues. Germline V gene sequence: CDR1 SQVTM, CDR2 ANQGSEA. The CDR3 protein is CSLSVHGDYSLRF. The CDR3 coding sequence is TGCAGCCTTTCCGTACATGGGGACTATTCCCTCCGCTTT.

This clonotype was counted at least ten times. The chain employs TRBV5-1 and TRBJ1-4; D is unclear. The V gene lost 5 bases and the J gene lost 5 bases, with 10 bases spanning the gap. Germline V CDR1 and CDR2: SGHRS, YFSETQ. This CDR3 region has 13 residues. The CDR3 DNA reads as TGCGCCAGCAGTCAACGTCAAAATGAAAAACTGTTTTTT. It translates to CASSQRQNEKLFF.

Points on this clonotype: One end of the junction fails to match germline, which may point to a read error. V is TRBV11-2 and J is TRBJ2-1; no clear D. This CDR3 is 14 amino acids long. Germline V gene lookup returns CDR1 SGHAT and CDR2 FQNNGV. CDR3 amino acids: CANSLMVGYNEQFF. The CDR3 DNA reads TGTGCCAACAGCCTGATGGTAGGTTACAATGAGCAGTTCTTC.

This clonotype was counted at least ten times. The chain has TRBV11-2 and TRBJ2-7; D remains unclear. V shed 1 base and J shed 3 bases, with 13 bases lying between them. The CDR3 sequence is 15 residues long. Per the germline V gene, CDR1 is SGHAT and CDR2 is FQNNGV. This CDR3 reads CASSLGREPYYEQYF. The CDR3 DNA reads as TGTGCCAGCAGCTTAGGACGTGAGCCCTACTACGAGCAGTACTTC.

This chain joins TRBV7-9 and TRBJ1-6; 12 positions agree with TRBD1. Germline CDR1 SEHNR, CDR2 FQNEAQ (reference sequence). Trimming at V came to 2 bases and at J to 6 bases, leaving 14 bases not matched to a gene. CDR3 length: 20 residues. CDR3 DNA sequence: TGTGCCAGCAGCTTATCAGCTGGGACAGGGGGCCTTAACTCTAATTCACCCCTCCACTTT. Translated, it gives CASSLSAGTGGLNSNSPLHF. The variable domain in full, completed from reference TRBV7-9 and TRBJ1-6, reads DTGVSQNPRHKITKRGQNVTFRCDPISEHNRLYWYRQTLGQGPEFLTYFQNEAQLEKSRLLSDRFSAERPKGSFSTLEIQRTEQGDSAMYLCASSLSAGTGGLNSNSPLHFGNGTRLTVT.

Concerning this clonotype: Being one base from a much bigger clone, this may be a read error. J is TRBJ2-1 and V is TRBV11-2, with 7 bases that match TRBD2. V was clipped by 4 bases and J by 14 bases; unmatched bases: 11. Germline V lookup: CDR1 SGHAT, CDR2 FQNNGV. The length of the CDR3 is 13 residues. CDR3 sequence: CASSYGLDEAEFF. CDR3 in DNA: TGTGCCAGCAGCTACGGACTAGATGAGGCCGAGTTCTTC.

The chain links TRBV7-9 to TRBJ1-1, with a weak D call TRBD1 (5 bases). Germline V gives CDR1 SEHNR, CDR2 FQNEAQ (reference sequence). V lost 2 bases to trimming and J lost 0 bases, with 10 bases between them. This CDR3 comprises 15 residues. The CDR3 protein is CASSLSPGLNTEAFF. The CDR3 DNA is TGTGCCAGCAGCTTATCCCCAGGGTTGAACACTGAAGCTTTCTTT.

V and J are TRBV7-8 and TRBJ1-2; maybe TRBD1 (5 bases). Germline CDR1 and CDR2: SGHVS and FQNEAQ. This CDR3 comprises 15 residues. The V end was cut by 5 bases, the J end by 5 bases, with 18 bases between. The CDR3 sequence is CASSPNVDSYYGYTF. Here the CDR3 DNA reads TGTGCCAGCAGCCCAAACGTTGACAGCTATTATGGCTACACCTTC.

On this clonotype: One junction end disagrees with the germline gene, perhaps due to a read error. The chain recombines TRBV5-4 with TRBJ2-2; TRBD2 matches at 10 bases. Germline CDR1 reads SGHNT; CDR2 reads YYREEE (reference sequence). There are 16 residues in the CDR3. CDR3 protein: CASSPAGGHNTGELFF. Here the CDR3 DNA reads TGTGCCAGCAGCCCAGCGGGAGGGCATAACACTGGGGAGCTGTTTTTT.

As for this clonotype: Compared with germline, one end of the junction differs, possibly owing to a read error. CDR3 nucleotide sequence: TGTGCCAGCAGTTGTAGAAGCCTGGACACCGGGAAGCTGTTTTTT. This codes for CASSCRSLDTGKLFF. The rearrangement joins TRBV6-5 to TRBJ2-2; the D call may be TRBD1 or TRBD2 (5 bases each). CDR3 length: 15 residues. Germline V CDR1 and CDR2: MNHEY, SVGAGI.

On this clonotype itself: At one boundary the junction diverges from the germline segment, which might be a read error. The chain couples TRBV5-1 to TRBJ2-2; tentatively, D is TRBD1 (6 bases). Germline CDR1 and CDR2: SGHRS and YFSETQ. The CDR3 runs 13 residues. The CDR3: CASSYRVAGDLFF. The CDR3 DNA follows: TGCGCCAGCAGCTACAGGGTGGCCGGGGATCTGTTTTTT.

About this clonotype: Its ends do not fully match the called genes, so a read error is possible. The DNA of the CDR3 is TGTGCCAGCAGCTTACAGTACACCCGGGAACTGCTTTTT. It codes for CASSLQYTRELLF. This chain links TRBV11-2 with TRBJ2-2; D possibly corresponds to TRBD2 (5 bases). This CDR3 spans 13 amino acids. CDR1 and CDR2 (germline): SGHAT, FQNNGV. The entire variable domain, with the rest obtained from reference TRBV11-2 and TRBJ2-2, is as follows: EAGVAQSPRYKIIEKRQSVAFWCNPISGHATLYWYQQILGQGPKLLIQFQNNGVVDDSQLPKDRFSAERLKGVDSTLKIQPAKLEDSAVYLCASSLQYTRELLFGEGSRLTVL.

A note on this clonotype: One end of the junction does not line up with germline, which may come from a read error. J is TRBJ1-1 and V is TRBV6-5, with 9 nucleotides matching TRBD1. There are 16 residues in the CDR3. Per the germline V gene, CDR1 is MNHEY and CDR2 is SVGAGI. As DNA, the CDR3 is TGTGCCAACAGTCGCCATTCCGGGACAGGGCACACTGAAGCTTTCTTT. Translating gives CANSRHSGTGHTEAFF.